Detailed here is one T cell receptor beta chain. Its antigen is not known. The data stem from a study of stem cell transplantation in POMP-related autoinflammatory disease. The protocol was immunoSEQ multiplex PCR, while the TCRdb copy is restricted to in-frame clones and leaves out a portion. This table has some 70,000 clones, roughly 88% appearing once. Regarding the study as a whole: A trend toward lower repertoire diversity and greater clonality appeared in every analyzed T-cell subset of PRAID patients.

This receptor was obtained from a human patient with POMP-related autoinflammation and immune dysregulation (PRAID). The graft donor may have given rise to some T cells. The material sequenced was CD4+ T cells from PBMCs, taken after stem cell transplantation.

The CDR3 protein is CASSEGARQVEKLFF. The CDR3 DNA follows: TGTGCCAGCAGTGAAGGAGCCCGACAGGTCGAAAAACTGTTTTTT. V is TRBV2 and J is TRBJ1-4; tentative D call: TRBD1 (6 bases). V lost 1 base to trimming and J lost 8 bases, with 14 bases between them. CDR3 size: 15 residues. Germline CDR1 and CDR2: SNHLY and FYNNEI.